These 30 T cell receptor beta chains came from one sample sequenced in a study of T-cell memory formation after mild COVID-19. A single record per CDR3 protein comes from TCRdb applying MiXCR to the 5' RACE reads. The sample includes around 300,000 distinct CDR3 sequences, about an eighth of them seen just once. The sequenced material came from PBMCs or a T cell subset sorted from them (not recorded which). These receptors originate from a man aged 18 to 29 who had mild COVID-19 (a few samples of this study predate the infection). Cell type and time point are not known.

The chain uses TRBV9 and TRBJ2-3; D uncertain. Germline assignment: CDR1 SGDLS and CDR2 YYNGEE. CDR3 length equals 15 residues. Trimming left V 4 bases short and J 0 bases short, with 12 bases between. CDR3 in DNA: TGTGCCAGCAGCTATAGTTTCCCGAGCACAGATACGCAGTATTTT. Its translation: CASSYSFPSTDTQYF.

This clonotype was counted many times. The rearrangement links TRBV11-3 to TRBJ2-7; 14 nucleotides agree with TRBD2. CDR1 is SGHNT and CDR2 is YENEEA in the germline V gene. The CDR3 has 16 residues. Trimming cost V 7 bases and J 0 bases; bases outside gene matches: 5. The CDR3 DNA is TGTGCCAGCACACGGACTAGCGGGGGGTGCTCCTACGAGCAGTACGTC. Encoded protein: CASTRTSGGCSYEQYV.

There are a few counts of this clonotype. The chain couples TRBV7-2 to TRBJ2-2; D not certain. The CDR3 sequence is 13 residues long. Germline lookup yields CDR1 SGHTA and CDR2 FQGNSA. V gave up 2 bases and J gave up 6 bases, with 7 bases separating them. The CDR3 sequence: CASSLNGAGELFF. CDR3 sequence (DNA): TGTGCCAGCAGCTTAAATGGAGCCGGGGAGCTGTTTTTT.

This clonotype was seen only a few times. The chain couples TRBV12-3 or TRBV12-4 to TRBJ1-2, with D tentatively TRBD1 (5 bases). CDR3 size: 14 residues. V gave up 6 bases and J gave up 5 bases, with 16 bases separating them. CDR3 region: CASSPDRLRYGYTF. The CDR3 DNA sequence: TGTGCCAGCAGCCCCGACAGATTGCGGTATGGCTACACCTTC.

This chain uses TRBV5-1 with TRBJ2-1; the match to TRBD1 covers 7 bases. J gave up 4 bases and V 4 bases, and 14 bases lay outside the gene matches. The CDR3 runs 17 residues. Germline V lookup: CDR1 SGHRS, CDR2 YFSETQ. The CDR3 protein is CASSRSESGTAYNEQFF. DNA of the CDR3: TGCGCCAGCAGCAGATCCGAATCCGGGACAGCTTACAATGAGCAGTTCTTC.

J is TRBJ1-2 and V is TRBV18; TRBD1 aligns across 7 bases. V lost 4 bases to trimming and J lost 5 bases; unmatched junction nucleotides: 7. The germline CDR1 and CDR2 sequences are KGHSH and LQKENI. There are 14 residues in the CDR3. This CDR3 reads CASSRQGPGYGYTF. DNA of the CDR3: TGTGCCAGCTCACGACAGGGACCTGGGTATGGCTACACCTTC.

CDR3: CASSPQAQGGNQPQHF. CDR3 coding DNA: TGTGCCAGCAGCCCACAGGCACAGGGTGGCAATCAGCCCCAGCATTTT. V is TRBV11-3 and J is TRBJ1-5; tentatively, D is TRBD1 (6 bases). Germline lookup yields CDR1 SGHNT and CDR2 YENEEA. The CDR3 is 16 amino acids. Trimming took 5 bases from V and 2 from J, leaving 16 bases between them. Full variable domain (remainder filled in from reference TRBV11-3 and TRBJ1-5): EAGVVQSPRYKIIEKKQPVAFWCNPISGHNTLYWYLQNLGQGPELLIRYENEEAVDDSQLPKDRFSAERLKGVDSTLKIQPAELGDSAVYLCASSPQAQGGNQPQHFGDGTRLSIL.

The V gene is TRBV7-9, the J gene TRBJ2-7; no reliable D call. Germline V gene data show CDR1 as SEHNR and CDR2 as FQNEAQ (reference sequence). This CDR3 spans 14 amino acids. The V end lost 0 bases, the J end lost 0 bases, and 6 bases lay between the germline ends. CDR3 sequence: CASSLAASSYEQYF. In DNA, the CDR3 is TGTGCCAGCAGCTTAGCGGCCAGCTCCTACGAGCAGTACTTC.

The genes are TRBV4-3 and TRBJ2-7; TRBD1 matches at 7 bases. After removal of 4 bases from V and 1 base from J, the junction contained 7 bases not matched to a gene. Germline V lookup: CDR1 LGHNA, CDR2 YSLEER. The CDR3 extends over 15 amino acids. The CDR3 nucleotides are TGCGCCAGCAGCCCCTACAGGGGACCTTCCTACGAGCAGTACTTC. It is translated as CASSPYRGPSYEQYF.

Ten or more counts support this clonotype. The chain recombines TRBV5-1 with TRBJ2-1; 10 positions agree with TRBD1. The V segment lost 0 bases and the J segment 4 bases; nucleotides outside the gene matches: 1. The CDR3 extends over 15 amino acids. CDR1 is SGHRS and CDR2 is YFSETQ in the germline V gene. The CDR3 DNA is TGCGCCAGCAGCTTGGCGGGACAGGGGTACAATGAGCAGTTCTTC. Translating it yields CASSLAGQGYNEQFF.

Only a few counts were recorded for this clonotype. V usage is TRBV12-3 or TRBV12-4 and J usage is TRBJ2-1, with D tentatively TRBD1 (6 bases). This CDR3 is 14 amino acids long. Trimming removed 8 bases at V and 1 base at J, with 12 bases between. The CDR3, as DNA: TGTGCCAGCTGGCTAGGGGGTTCCTACAATGAGCAGTTCTTC. Its protein product is CASWLGGSYNEQFF.

The chain uses TRBV5-1 and TRBJ2-3; D may be TRBD2 (5 bases). V dropped 0 bases and J dropped 2 bases, with 13 bases sitting between them. The germline V gene has CDR1 SGHRS and CDR2 YFSETQ. This CDR3 has 16 residues. The DNA for the CDR3 is TGCGCCAGCAGCTTGGCCGCGGGTAGATTCACAGATACGCAGTATTTT. Translated: CASSLAAGRFTDTQYF.

This clonotype has at least ten counts. Here the CDR3 reads CAISPGTGGVGELFF. The CDR3 nucleotides read TGTGCCATCAGCCCCGGGACAGGGGGAGTCGGGGAGCTGTTTTTT. The rearrangement uses TRBV10-3 and TRBJ2-2; 11 bases align to TRBD1. The CDR3 consists of 15 residues. Per the germline V gene, CDR1 is ENHRY and CDR2 is SYGVKD. V lost 6 bases and J lost 7; bases outside the gene matches: 7.

This clonotype was counted a few times. The CDR3 DNA follows: TGTGCCAGCAGCCTTCGTGGGGCTGGGGATACGCAGTATTTT. It translates to CASSLRGAGDTQYF. V is TRBV2 and J is TRBJ2-3, with a possible D match to TRBD1 (5 bases). V was clipped by 6 bases and J by 6 bases, with 16 bases between them. The CDR3 is made up of 14 amino acids. Germline CDR1 and CDR2: SNHLY and FYNNEI.

The chain joins TRBV27 to TRBJ1-6; D is ambiguous. The ends were cut back, 10 bases at V and 7 bases at J, with 17 bases in the middle. Germline V gives CDR1 MNHEY, CDR2 SMNVEV (reference sequence). This CDR3 region has 14 residues. For the CDR3, the DNA is TGTGCCACACGGGCCGGGGATATGAATTCACCCCTCCACTTT. As protein: CATRAGDMNSPLHF.

This clonotype was seen only a few times. V is TRBV7-3 and J is TRBJ2-3, with D unresolved. Germline CDR1 is SGHTA and CDR2 is FQGTGA. V lost 2 bases, J lost 2 bases, and 8 bases lay in between. CDR3 length: 14 residues. In nucleotides, the CDR3 is TGTGCCAGCAGCTTAGACTTCGCCACAGATACGCAGTATTTT. Its protein product is CASSLDFATDTQYF.

The rearrangement joins TRBV6-5 to TRBJ2-3; TRBD2 aligns across 11 bases. This CDR3 region has 14 residues. The junction had 3 bases not matched to a gene; V was cut back by 7 bases and J by 3 bases. The germline V gene encodes CDR1 MNHEY and CDR2 SVGAGI. CDR3 region: CASNRLAGTDTQYF. The CDR3 nucleotides are TGTGCCAGCAACCGACTAGCGGGGACAGATACGCAGTATTTT.

The chain combines TRBV4-3 with TRBJ1-2; D gene unclear. Germline V gives CDR1 LGHNA, CDR2 YSLEER. The length of the CDR3 is 10 residues. Trimming removed 9 bases from V and 8 bases from J, with 10 bases in between. The CDR3 DNA follows: TGCGCCAGTTGTGGGCGCGGCTACACCTTC. As protein: CASCGRGYTF.

This clonotype was seen a handful of times. The CDR3 DNA follows: TGTGCCAGCAGCCATATCGACCTCGGGGAGCAGTTCTTC. Translating it yields CASSHIDLGEQFF. The chain combines TRBV12-3 or TRBV12-4 with TRBJ2-1, with D hard to call. CDR3 length equals 13 residues. V was pared by 6 bases and J by 10 bases, with 16 bases between.

This clonotype appeared a few times. The CDR3 nucleotides read TGCAGCGTTGTACAGTTTCAAAACACTGAAGCTTTCTTT. As protein: CSVVQFQNTEAFF. V usage is TRBV29-1 and J usage is TRBJ1-1; D remains ambiguous. Trimming left V 4 bases short and J 2 bases short, with 11 bases between. Germline V gene data show CDR1 as SQVTM and CDR2 as ANQGSEA. The CDR3 has 13 amino acids.

The chain couples TRBV6-5 to TRBJ1-2; TRBD1 is a possible D gene (6 bases). This CDR3 has 14 residues. Germline CDR1 reads MNHEY; CDR2 reads SVGAGI. The germline V and J ends were trimmed by 5 bases and 4 bases, with 14 bases remaining between them. The CDR3 coding sequence is TGTGCCAGCAGTGATCTAGGGGGGCCCTATGGCTACACCTTC. Translation gives CASSDLGGPYGYTF.

J is TRBJ2-3 and V is TRBV20-1; perhaps TRBD2 as D (6 bases). This CDR3 contains 15 residues. Germline assignment: CDR1 DFQATT and CDR2 SNEGSKA (reference sequence). Between the trimmed V and J ends, which lost 3 bases and 1 base, there was a span of 14 bases. In DNA form, the CDR3 reads TGCAGTGCTAGCACGCCGGGGGTTCGCACAGATACGCAGTATTTT. Translation: CSASTPGVRTDTQYF.

This clonotype occurred a few times. For the CDR3, the DNA is TGTGCCAGCAGCTTGACTAGCGGGGGGGACGAGACCCAGTACTTC. Translating it yields CASSLTSGGDETQYF. The chain recombines TRBV5-4 with TRBJ2-5; 13 bases line up with TRBD2. V was clipped by 1 base and J by 5 bases; unmatched bases: 2. The germline V gene has CDR1 SGHNT and CDR2 YYREEE (reference sequence). The CDR3 has 15 amino acids.

This clonotype turned up a few times. The genes are TRBV10-3 and TRBJ2-1; maybe TRBD2 (6 bases). CDR1 and CDR2 from the germline V gene are ENHRY and SYGVKD. The CDR3 runs to 12 residues. With 4 bases removed from V and 9 bases from J, the gap between germline ends came to 10 bases. This CDR3 is CAISGGTGEQFF. The CDR3 DNA follows: TGTGCCATCAGTGGGGGGACTGGTGAGCAGTTCTTC.

This chain uses TRBV4-3 with TRBJ1-1; 7 bases agree with TRBD1. J lost 5 bases, V lost 0 bases, and 6 bases had no gene match. This CDR3 comprises 15 residues. Germline CDR1 is LGHNA and CDR2 is YSLEER. CDR3 region: CASSQEFRGGTEAFF. The CDR3 region has the DNA TGCGCCAGCAGCCAAGAGTTCAGGGGGGGAACTGAAGCTTTCTTT.

This clonotype was seen more than once but under ten times. CDR3 loop: CASSFKLAGEETQYF. The CDR3 DNA is TGTGCCAGCAGTTTTAAACTAGCGGGGGAAGAGACCCAGTACTTC. The chain combines TRBV27 with TRBJ2-5; the match to TRBD2 covers 11 bases. In germline, CDR1 is MNHEY, CDR2 SMNVEV (reference sequence). The junction had 3 bases not matched to a gene; V was cut back by 3 bases and J by 3 bases. The CDR3 covers 15 residues.

Comments on this clonotype: The CDR3 does not end in the conserved phenylalanine or tryptophan, so this is likely a read error. No DNA is shown, since the ends of the CDR3 on it are uncertain; the CDR3 is the one TCRdb lists. The V gene is TRBV2, the J gene TRBJ2-7; the tabulated D call, TRBD2, remains unverified against the DNA. The CDR3 numbers 12 amino acids, ends counted. Germline V lookup: CDR1 SNHLY, CDR2 FYNNEI. The CDR3 spells CASSERGGPPRG.

This clonotype was detected a few times. The chain has TRBV5-4 and TRBJ2-7; D is possibly TRBD1 (5 bases). Germline V gives CDR1 SGHNT, CDR2 YYREEE (reference sequence). Trimming took off 1 base at V and 7 bases at J, with 18 bases between the two ends. The CDR3 loop spans 15 amino acids. CDR3 in DNA: TGTGCCAGCAGCTTGTTTTATAGGGGTGAACGGGAGCAGTACTTC. This sequence encodes CASSLFYRGEREQYF.

This rearrangement joins TRBV20-1 to TRBJ1-1; D is unresolved. This CDR3 is 14 amino acids long. The germline V gene encodes CDR1 DFQATT and CDR2 SNEGSKA (reference sequence). Between the trimmed V and J ends, which lost 6 bases and 7 bases, there was a span of 21 bases. The CDR3 sequence: CSARPGHLIVEAFF. As DNA, the CDR3 is TGCAGTGCCCGTCCGGGCCACCTAATAGTTGAAGCTTTCTTT.

In nucleotides, the CDR3 is TGTGCCAGCACGGCACAGCGGGGTATGAATGAGCAGTTCTTC. This sequence encodes CASTAQRGMNEQFF. The chain employs TRBV6-5 and TRBJ2-1, with 7 bases identical to TRBD2. Germline CDR1 is MNHEY and CDR2 is SVGAGI. CDR3 size: 14 residues. V shed 7 bases and J 7 bases; nucleotides not matched to a gene: 10.